The 26 T cell receptor beta chains below all came from one sample that was sequenced in a study of shared clonotypes between healthy human individuals. The data were produced by immunoSEQ multiplex PCR, yet TCRdb's version contains in-frame clones alone and is incomplete. The table includes a few hundred thousand clones, around three quarters detected once. Sequenced material: PBMCs. These receptors originate from a woman aged 40 to 55 in good health. Some clones in this sample may be carry-over from other donors' samples.

This clone is a singleton in its sample. This chain joins TRBV27 and TRBJ1-1; D ambiguous. The CDR3 contains 15 residues. Looked up from germline, CDR1 is MNHEY and CDR2 is SMNVEV (reference sequence). The germline V and J ends were trimmed by 7 bases and 3 bases, with 18 bases remaining between them. CDR3 sequence: CASKKIGVLDTEAFF. DNA for the CDR3: TGTGCCAGCAAAAAGATTGGAGTGTTGGACACTGAAGCTTTCTTT.

V is TRBV29-1 and J is TRBJ1-2; D remains unclear. The CDR3 has 12 residues. Germline CDR1 reads SQVTM; CDR2 reads ANQGSEA. Trimming took off 0 bases at V and 4 bases at J, with 6 bases between the two ends. CDR3 loop: CSVEDLVYGYTF. DNA for the CDR3: TGCAGCGTTGAAGATCTGGTCTATGGCTACACCTTC.

The genes are TRBV5-6 and TRBJ2-2; the D is unclear. The CDR3 length is 12 residues. CDR1 is SGHDT, CDR2 YYEEEE, per germline. Deletions cut 0 bases from V and 6 bases from J, with 3 bases between. This CDR3 is CASSLVPGELFF. As DNA, the CDR3 is TGTGCCAGCAGCTTGGTGCCCGGGGAGCTGTTTTTT.

Only one count was recorded for this clone. The rearrangement uses TRBV9 and TRBJ1-6; D is uncertain. The germline V gene encodes CDR1 SGDLS and CDR2 YYNGEE. V was clipped by 4 bases and J by 11 bases, with 19 bases between them. The CDR3 runs 15 residues. CDR3 in DNA: TGTGCCAGCAGCCCGGACCGTTTCGAAAGTCCACCCCTCCACTTT. Its protein is CASSPDRFESPPLHF.

The chain recombines TRBV15 with TRBJ2-5, with D unclear. The length of the CDR3 is 15 residues. Trimming took off 0 bases at V and 5 bases at J, with 13 bases between the two ends. CDR1 is LNHNV and CDR2 is YYDKDF in the germline V gene (reference sequence). CDR3 nucleotide sequence: TGTGCCACCAGCAGAGACTTGGGCCGGGCGGAGACCCAGTACTTC. Protein: CATSRDLGRAETQYF.

This clone appeared many times. The sample holds other DNA sequences that translate to the same CDR3. V gene TRBV29-1 combines with J gene TRBJ2-5; D might be TRBD1 or TRBD2, each matching 6 bases. Matching the DNA end better, TRBJ2-7 makes the J call doubtful. The germline V gene encodes CDR1 SQVTM and CDR2 ANQGSEA. The CDR3 sequence is 14 residues long. CDR3 nucleotides: TGCAGCGTGGGGGCTGGGCGGGAACCCTACGAGCAGTACTTC. This codes for CSVGAGREPYEQYF.

V is TRBV7-2 and J is TRBJ2-1; D is unclear. The CDR3 loop spans 13 amino acids. V was cut by 2 bases and J by 6 bases, with 8 bases left in between. Germline lookup yields CDR1 SGHTA and CDR2 FQGNSA. DNA of the CDR3: TGTGCCAGCAGCTTACAAGCAGTCAATGAGCAGTTCTTC. This sequence encodes CASSLQAVNEQFF.

The genes are TRBV5-1 and TRBJ2-5; perhaps TRBD1 as D (5 bases). The germline V gene has CDR1 SGHRS and CDR2 YFSETQ. The V end was cut by 4 bases, the J end by 2 bases, with 9 bases between. The length of the CDR3 is 13 residues. CDR3 in amino acids: CASSGAQQETQYF. The CDR3 nucleotides are TGCGCCAGCAGCGGGGCCCAGCAAGAGACCCAGTACTTC.

Written as DNA, the CDR3 is TGTGCCACCAGCAGAGGGGGTGGTCCGAATGAAAAACTGTTTTTT. Its translation: CATSRGGGPNEKLFF. This chain uses TRBV15 with TRBJ1-4; D remains ambiguous. CDR1 is LNHNV and CDR2 is YYDKDF in the germline V gene (reference sequence). This CDR3 contains 15 residues. The V end was cut by 1 base, the J end by 5 bases, with 11 bases between. Complete variable domain (other parts from reference TRBV15 and TRBJ1-4): DAMVIQNPRYQVTQFGKPVTLSCSQTLNHNVMYWYQQKSSQAPKLLFHYYDKDFNNEADTPDNFQSRRPNTSFCFLDIRSPGLGDTAMYLCATSRGGGPNEKLFFGSGTQLSVL.

This sequence joins TRBV5-3 and TRBJ1-2; D unclear. TRBV5-3 counts as an open reading frame of uncertain function. V lost 4 bases and J 8 bases, leaving 12 bases between the germline ends. The CDR3 is made up of 12 amino acids. The CDR3 DNA is TGTGCCAGAAGCCGCCTCCCGGGGGGCTACACCTTC. It encodes CARSRLPGGYTF.

V usage is TRBV10-1 and J usage is TRBJ2-1; perhaps D is TRBD1 or TRBD2 (6 bases each). CDR3 size: 14 residues. Germline V gene lookup returns CDR1 WNHNN and CDR2 SYGVQD (reference sequence). V was pared by 3 bases and J by 2 bases, with 8 bases between. The chain's CDR3 is CASSDGGPYNEQFF. DNA for the CDR3: TGCGCCAGCAGTGATGGGGGGCCCTACAATGAGCAGTTCTTC.

The genes are TRBV29-1 and TRBJ1-1; the D is unclear. Trimming cost V 1 base and J 5 bases, with 11 bases left between them. CDR3 size: 13 residues. Germline CDR1 reads SQVTM; CDR2 reads ANQGSEA. DNA of the CDR3: TGCAGCGTTGAAGGTGGTTCCGGAACTGAAGCTTTCTTT. Its protein is CSVEGGSGTEAFF.

The chain carries TRBV5-1 and TRBJ1-2; D perhaps matches TRBD1 (6 bases). Germline V gene data show CDR1 as SGHRS and CDR2 as YFSETQ. This CDR3 has 16 residues. Trimming cost V 1 base and J 4 bases, with 17 bases left between them. The CDR3 region has the DNA TGCGCCAGCAGCTTGTCCCCCCCCGGACAGTCCTATGGCTACACCTTC. This codes for CASSLSPPGQSYGYTF.

The chain has TRBV29-1 and TRBJ2-7; D not certain. This CDR3 is built from 12 residues. Germline CDR1 is SQVTM and CDR2 is ANQGSEA. The V end was cut by 1 base, the J end by 3 bases, with 7 bases between. The CDR3 DNA reads as TGCAGCGTTGAAGGAGCCGGCTACGAGCAGTACTTC. Its translation is CSVEGAGYEQYF.

The J gene is TRBJ1-2, the V gene TRBV19; D not certain. The CDR3 runs 12 residues. Germline V lookup: CDR1 LNHDA, CDR2 SQIVND (reference sequence). Trimming removed 7 bases from V and 2 bases from J, with 8 bases in between. The chain's CDR3 is CASISGNYGYTF. The CDR3 DNA follows: TGTGCCAGTATATCGGGGAACTATGGCTACACCTTC. Full variable domain (outside the CDR3, taken from reference TRBV19 and TRBJ1-2): DGGITQSPKYLFRKEGQNVTLSCEQNLNHDAMYWYRQDPGQGLRLIYYSQIVNDFQKGDIAEGYSVSREKKESFPLTVTSAQKNPTAFYLCASISGNYGYTFGSGTRLTVV.

The chain links TRBV28 to TRBJ2-7; unclear D gene. The CDR3 has 11 amino acids. Deletions cut 6 bases from V and 3 bases from J, with 6 bases between. CDR1 and CDR2 from the germline V gene are MDHEN and SYDVKM. Here the CDR3 reads CASRSRYEQYF. The CDR3 region has the DNA TGTGCCAGCAGGAGTCGCTACGAGCAGTACTTC.

V usage is TRBV2 and J usage is TRBJ1-5; weak D call: TRBD1 (6 bases). This CDR3 comprises 13 residues. Trimming took off 1 base at V and 12 bases at J, with 13 bases between the two ends. Germline assignment: CDR1 SNHLY and CDR2 FYNNEI. CDR3 in amino acids: CASSEGGGAVQHF. DNA of the CDR3: TGTGCCAGCAGTGAAGGGGGGGGCGCCGTCCAGCATTTT. Supplemented by reference TRBV2 and TRBJ1-5, the full variable domain reads EPEVTQTPSHQVTQMGQEVILRCVPISNHLYFYWYRQILGQKVEFLVSFYNNEISEKSEIFDDQFSVERPDGSNFTLKIRSTKLEDSAMYFCASSEGGGAVQHFGDGTRLSIL.

The chain recombines TRBV2 with TRBJ2-1; D is unclear. Trimming removed 4 bases from V and 12 bases from J, with 13 bases in between. In germline, CDR1 is SNHLY, CDR2 FYNNEI. This CDR3 has 12 amino acids. The CDR3 DNA reads as TGTGCCAGCAGTGGCCGGACGGTCCGGCAGTTCTTC. It yields the protein CASSGRTVRQFF. Using reference TRBV2 and TRBJ2-1 for the parts outside the CDR3, the full variable domain is EPEVTQTPSHQVTQMGQEVILRCVPISNHLYFYWYRQILGQKVEFLVSFYNNEISEKSEIFDDQFSVERPDGSNFTLKIRSTKLEDSAMYFCASSGRTVRQFFGPGTRLTVL.

This clone was observed a single time. The chain is built from TRBV19 and TRBJ1-5; D perhaps matches TRBD1 (5 bases). Trimming took off 4 bases at V and 2 bases at J, with 15 bases between the two ends. Germline V CDR1 and CDR2: LNHDA, SQIVND (reference sequence). CDR3 size: 16 residues. CDR3 protein: CASSNTFGGGNQPQHF. The CDR3 bases are TGTGCCAGTAGTAACACCTTCGGGGGGGGCAATCAGCCCCAGCATTTT.

By proportion, this clone is medium-sized. Distinct nucleotide sequences in the sample also encode this CDR3. The chain has TRBV5-8 and TRBJ2-7; D is unclear. The CDR3 is 13 residues long. Deletions cut 4 bases from V and 6 bases from J, with 14 bases between. Germline V gene sequence: CDR1 SGHTS, CDR2 YDEGEE. In DNA, the CDR3 is TGTGCCAGCAGCCCGACCCGTTGGACCGAGCAGTACTTC. It is translated as CASSPTRWTEQYF. The whole variable domain, remainder taken from reference TRBV5-8 and TRBJ2-7, is EAGVTQSPTHLIKTRGQQATLRCSPISGHTSVYWYQQALGLGLQFLLWYDEGEERNRGNFPPRFSGRQFPNYSSELNVNALELEDSALYLCASSPTRWTEQYFGPGTRLTVT.

V is TRBV5-6 and J is TRBJ2-2; D is undetermined. V lost 2 bases and J lost 6, with 5 bases in between. Looked up from germline, CDR1 is SGHDT and CDR2 is YYEEEE. This CDR3 has 12 amino acids. The CDR3 spells CASSLLPGELFF. DNA for the CDR3: TGTGCCAGCAGCTTACTACCCGGGGAGCTGTTTTTT.

Comments on this clone: It differs at one base from a far larger clone, so likely a read error. The rearrangement joins TRBV5-6 to TRBJ2-1; maybe TRBD2 (5 bases). CDR1 is SGHDT and CDR2 is YYEEEE in the germline V gene. V lost 5 bases, J lost 0 bases, and 9 bases lay in between. This CDR3 has 14 residues. DNA for the CDR3: TGTGCCAGCAGGTCGGGGAGCTCCTACAATGAGCAGTTCTTC. The encoded protein is CASRSGSSYNEQFF.

The rearrangement links TRBV27 to TRBJ2-1, with no clear D. V lost 6 bases, J lost 9 bases, and 18 bases lay in between. Germline-derived CDR1 and CDR2 are MNHEY and SMNVEV (reference sequence). The CDR3 contains 14 residues. The CDR3, as DNA: TGTGCCAGCAGCCAACTTCCCTCAACGGGTGAGCAGTTCTTC. Encoded protein: CASSQLPSTGEQFF.

This clone showed up many times. The V call is TRBV5-6, the J call TRBJ2-1; tentatively, D is TRBD2 (6 bases). The CDR3 extends over 15 amino acids. The germline gives CDR1 SGHDT, CDR2 YYEEEE. V lost 4 bases, J lost 0 bases, and 11 bases lay in between. The CDR3 is CASSRGASSYNEQFF. CDR3 DNA: TGTGCCAGCAGCCGCGGGGCGAGCTCCTACAATGAGCAGTTCTTC.

The chain carries TRBV10-3 and TRBJ2-5; either TRBD1 or TRBD2 may fit D (5 bases each). Trimming pared 7 bases from V and 5 bases from J, leaving 17 bases between. Germline V gene sequence: CDR1 ENHRY, CDR2 SYGVKD. The CDR3 covers 14 residues. CDR3 amino acids: CAINPGTAGETQYF. DNA of the CDR3: TGTGCCATCAATCCCGGGACCGCAGGGGAGACCCAGTACTTC.

In the case of this clone: A much more abundant neighbour one base away suggests this may be a read error. The V call is TRBV28, the J call TRBJ1-1; D not resolved. The length of the CDR3 is 11 residues. Between the trimmed V and J ends, which lost 6 bases and 2 bases, there was a span of 4 bases. Per germline, CDR1 MDHEN and CDR2 SYDVKM. The CDR3 DNA reads as TGTGCCAGCAGATTAAACACTGAAGCTTTCTTT. Its protein is CASRLNTEAFF.